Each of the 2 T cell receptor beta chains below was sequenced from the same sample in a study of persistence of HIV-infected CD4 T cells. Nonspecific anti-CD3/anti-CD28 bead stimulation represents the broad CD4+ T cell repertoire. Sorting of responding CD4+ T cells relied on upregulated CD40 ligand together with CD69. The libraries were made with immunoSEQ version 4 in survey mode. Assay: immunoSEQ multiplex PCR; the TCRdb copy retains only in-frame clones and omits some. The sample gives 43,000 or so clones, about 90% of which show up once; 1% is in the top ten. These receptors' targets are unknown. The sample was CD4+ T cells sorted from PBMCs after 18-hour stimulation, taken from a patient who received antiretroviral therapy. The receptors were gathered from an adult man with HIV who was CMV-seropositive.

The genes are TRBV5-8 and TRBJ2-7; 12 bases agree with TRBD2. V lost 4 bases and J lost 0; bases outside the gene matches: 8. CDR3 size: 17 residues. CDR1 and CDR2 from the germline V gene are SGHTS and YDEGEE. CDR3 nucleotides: TGTGCCAGCAGCCCCAGGGGGACTAGCGGGCCCTCCTACGAGCAGTACTTC. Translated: CASSPRGTSGPSYEQYF.

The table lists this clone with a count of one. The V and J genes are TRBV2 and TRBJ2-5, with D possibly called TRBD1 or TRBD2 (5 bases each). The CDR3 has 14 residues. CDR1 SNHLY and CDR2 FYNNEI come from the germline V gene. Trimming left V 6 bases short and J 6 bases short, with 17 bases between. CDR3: CASSGDQGAQTQYF. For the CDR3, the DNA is TGTGCCAGCAGCGGTGACCAGGGAGCACAGACCCAGTACTTC.